This is a list of T cell receptor beta chains from one sample in a study of T cell repertoires in cytomegalovirus infection. A single record per CDR3 protein comes from TCRdb applying MiXCR to the reads. The sample holds 490,000 or so distinct CDR3 sequences, approximately 10% seen once. Sequencing was performed on PBMCs. These receptors all come from a human donor in good health (CMV status not recorded). Some clones in this sample may be carry-over from other donors' samples. Each CDR3 is given with its conserved first and last residue. D genes are given only for firm matches. A row's size may be missing; if present it is once, few, many or a size class.

>.|TRBJ2-2|14|TRBV2|.
TGTGCCAGCAAGAAACAGAAGAACACCGGGGAGCTGTTTTTT
CASKKQKNTGELFF
>.|TRBJ1-4|15|TRBV4-2|TRBD1
TGTGCCAGCAGCCAAGGAGCAGGGGGAGGTGAAAAACTGTTTTTT
CASSQGAGGGEKLFF
>many|TRBJ2-5|13|TRBV4-2|TRBD2
TGTGCCAGCAGCCGCCCGGGGAGGGCGACCCAGTACTTC
CASSRPGRATQYF
>many|TRBJ1-4|15|TRBV7-8|TRBD1
TGTGCCAGCAGCCTCAGACAGGGGGCCACTGAAAAACTGTTTTTT
CASSLRQGATEKLFF
>many|TRBJ1-3|14|TRBV5-6|TRBD1
TGTGCCAGCAGCGATACAGGGGATGCAAACACCATATATTTT
CASSDTGDANTIYF
>few|TRBJ2-5|14|TRBV24-1|TRBD2
TGTGCCACCAGTGCTCGCGGGAGGGTAGAGACCCAGTACTTC
CATSARGRVETQYF
>.|TRBJ2-7|14|TRBV28|.
TGTGCCAGCAGTTTGGGAGGGGGTTCCGGCGAGCAGTACTTC
CASSLGGGSGEQYF
>many|TRBJ2-1|16|TRBV7-2|.
TGTGCCAGCAGCTTGAATGGAAGGGCCAATCTTTATGAGCAGTTCTTC
CASSLNGRANLYEQFF
>.|TRBJ2-7|14|TRBV6-5|TRBD1
TGTGCCAGCAGTTACGGACAGGGGGGAAACGAGCAGTACTTC
CASSYGQGGNEQYF
>.|TRBJ1-5|23|TRBV7-2|.
TGTGCCAGCAGCTTAGGCAGTCGTCAGGGCCCGCTACCTTCTTCCGATAGCAATCAGCCCCAGCATTTT
CASSLGSRQGPLPSSDSNQPQHF
>many|TRBJ1-5|13|TRBV20-1|.
TGCAGTGCTAGAGAGGAAGGGGGTCAGCCCCAGCATTTT
CSAREEGGQPQHF
>.|TRBJ2-5|16|TRBV6-5|.
TGTGCCAGGCGTCTGGGGCAGGGGGGACCAGGAGAGACCCAGTACTTC
CARRLGQGGPGETQYF
>many|TRBJ2-7|15|TRBV7-8|.
TGTGCCAGCAGCTCGATAACAGGGAGCTCCTACGAGCAGTACTTC
CASSSITGSSYEQYF
>.|TRBJ1-4|14|TRBV28|TRBD1
TGTGCCAGCAGTTTGGTAGGGGGCAGTGAAAAACTGTTTTTT
CASSLVGGSEKLFF
>many|TRBJ2-5|16|TRBV29-1|TRBD2
TGCAGCGTTGAAGATCTCGAGGGAGGGTACGGGGAGACCCAGTACTTC
CSVEDLEGGYGETQYF
>few|TRBJ1-3|16|TRBV10-3|TRBD1
TGTGCCATCAGTGAGAAGCGGACAGGGGCTGGAAACACCATATATTTT
CAISEKRTGAGNTIYF
>many|TRBJ2-7|9|TRBV6-1|.
TGTGCCGGAGGGTACGAGCAGTACTTC
CAGGYEQYF
>few|TRBJ2-5|16|TRBV3-1|TRBD2
TGTGCCAGCAGCCTTCGGACTAGCGGGGGTGGTGAGACCCAGTACTTC
CASSLRTSGGGETQYF
>many|TRBJ2-2|15|TRBV5-6|TRBD1
TGTGCCAGCAGCCCCGGGACAGGGATCGCCGGGGAGCTGTTTTTT
CASSPGTGIAGELFF
>.|TRBJ2-1|14|TRBV19|TRBD2
TGTGCCAGTAGTACTAGCGGGAGGGCCCATGAGCAGTTCTTC
CASSTSGRAHEQFF
>.|TRBJ2-7|11|TRBV11-2|.
TGTGCCAGCAGCTTGGCGGTCGAGCAGTACTTC
CASSLAVEQYF
>few|TRBJ2-7|13|TRBV20-1|.
TGCAGTGCTAGAGAACCGCAGGGTGGCACGCAGTACTTC
CSAREPQGGTQYF
>many|TRBJ1-1|17|TRBV28|.
TGTGCCAGCAGTCCCGGGGGGACGCAGATATCAAACACTGAAGCTTTCTTT
CASSPGGTQISNTEAFF
>many|TRBJ1-2|15|TRBV10-2|.
TGCGCCGTTCTTGAAGGCGGGGGCCGAGGCTATGGCTACACCTTC
CAVLEGGGRGYGYTF
>.|TRBJ1-4|12|TRBV29-1|TRBD1
TGCAGCGTGGGCCCGGGACAGGGGAGACTGTTTTTT
CSVGPGQGRLFF
>many|TRBJ2-4|17|TRBV7-2|.
TGTGCCAGCAGTTTTAGCAGGAATTTAGGGGCCAAAAACATTCAGTACTTC
CASSFSRNLGAKNIQYF
>many|TRBJ2-3|14|TRBV27|.
TGTGCCAGCAGTTTATCGAGGCGCACAGATACGCAGTATTTT
CASSLSRRTDTQYF
>many|TRBJ2-2|12|TRBV29-1|.
TGCAGCGTTGAAAAGGTCACCGGGGAGCTGTTTTTT
CSVEKVTGELFF
>many|TRBJ2-3|13|TRBV10-3|TRBD2
TGTGCCGCCAGGACTAGCGGCACAGATACGCAGTATTTT
CAARTSGTDTQYF
>.|TRBJ1-5|14|TRBV28|.
TGTGCCGGCAGTTTGGGGGGAGGGGGTCAGCCCCAGCATTTT
CAGSLGGGGQPQHF
>many|TRBJ2-2|13|TRBV29-1|.
TGCAGCGTTGAGTCCCGACTCACCGGGGAGCTGTTTTTT
CSVESRLTGELFF
>few|TRBJ1-6|16|TRBV14|.
TGTGCCAGCAGCCAAGTGGGGGCTAAGTATAATTCACCCCTCCACTTT
CASSQVGAKYNSPLHF
>many|TRBJ1-5|16|TRBV5-6|TRBD1
TGTGCCAGCAGCGGAAGAGGGGGCTTAGGGGATCAGCCCCAGCATTTT
CASSGRGGLGDQPQHF
>few|TRBJ1-5|16|TRBV20-1|.
TGCAGTGCTCCATCGACTGGAGTTAATAGCAATCAGCCCCAGCATTTT
CSAPSTGVNSNQPQHF
>few|TRBJ1-4|13|TRBV30|.
TGTGCCTGGAAAGCGGCGCAAAATGAAAAACTGTTTTTT
CAWKAAQNEKLFF
>many|TRBJ1-1|16|TRBV5-5|.
TGTGCCAGCAGCTGGCGCGGGGGCGGGACCGGCACTGAAGCTTTCTTT
CASSWRGGGTGTEAFF
>many|TRBJ2-5|14|TRBV6-5|TRBD1
TGTGCCAGCAGCTCGGACAGGGGACAAGAGACCCAGTACTTC
CASSSDRGQETQYF
>many|TRBJ2-7|15|TRBV10-3|TRBD1
TGTGCCATCAGTGAGACGACAGGGGGCTCCTACGAGCAGTACTTC
CAISETTGGSYEQYF
>many|TRBJ1-1|13|TRBV15|.
TGTGCCACCAGCAGAGTAGGGGGAACTGAAGCTTTCTTT
CATSRVGGTEAFF
>many|TRBJ2-3|14|TRBV6-1|TRBD2
TGTGCCAGCAGACTAGCGGGAGGGCAAGATACGCAGTATTTT
CASRLAGGQDTQYF
>few|TRBJ2-5|17|TRBV6-6|TRBD2
TGTGCCAGCAGTTACGGATCGGGACTACCTTTCCAAGAGACCCAGTACTTC
CASSYGSGLPFQETQYF
>few|TRBJ2-7|12|TRBV4-2|.
TGTGCCAGCAGCCAAGAGGGTCCCGAGCAGTACTTC
CASSQEGPEQYF
>.|TRBJ2-7|15|TRBV7-6|.
TGTGCCAGCAGCTTAGGAGAAGACAAAACCTACGAGCAGTACTTC
CASSLGEDKTYEQYF
>.|TRBJ2-1|15|TRBV20-1|.
TGCAGTGCTAGAGGGACTTCCCCGAGCTACAATGAGCAGTTCTTC
CSARGTSPSYNEQFF
>few|TRBJ1-2|14|TRBV20-1|.
TGCAGTGCTAGGCGGCCTGGACCGACGCGGAGCTACACCTTC
CSARRPGPTRSYTF
>many|TRBJ2-2|18|TRBV10-3|TRBD2
TGTGCCATCAGTGAGGCGGGACTAGCGGGAGTAGAAACCGGGGAGCTGTTTTTT
CAISEAGLAGVETGELFF
>many|TRBJ2-3|17|TRBV12-3/TRBV12-4|.
TGTGCCAGCAGTTCACAAACCCACAGAAGGGCAGACGTGGCGCAGTATTTT
CASSSQTHRRADVAQYF
>many|TRBJ2-7|18|TRBV7-9|TRBD2
TGTGCCAGCAGCTTAGGGATTGGGGGACTAGCGGATCCTTGGGAGCAGTACTTC
CASSLGIGGLADPWEQYF
>.|TRBJ2-1|16|TRBV20-1|TRBD1
TGCAGTGCTAGAGTCTCACAGGGGACCCGTTACAATGAGCAGTTCTTC
CSARVSQGTRYNEQFF
>many|TRBJ2-2|12|TRBV30|.
TGTGCCTGGAGTACGGCGACCGGGGAGCTGTTTTTT
CAWSTATGELFF
>few|TRBJ2-1|15|TRBV9|TRBD2
TGTGCCAGCAGCCTCGGGACTAGCGGGAGTAAAGAGCAGTTCTTC
CASSLGTSGSKEQFF
>many|TRBJ1-2|15|TRBV7-8|.
TGTGCCAGCAGCTGGGGACATACTTCCAACTATGGCTACACCTTC
CASSWGHTSNYGYTF
>many|TRBJ1-1|14|TRBV2|.
TGTGCCAGCAGGGCCGACGTTGACCACACTGAAGCTTTCTTT
CASRADVDHTEAFF
>few|TRBJ1-1|15|TRBV3-1|TRBD1
TGTGCCAGCAGTCATCAACAGGGGTGGGACACTGAAGCTTTCTTT
CASSHQQGWDTEAFF
>many|TRBJ2-7|13|TRBV7-3|TRBD1
TGTGCCAGCAGTCCAACAGGGGACGGCGAGCAGTACTTC
CASSPTGDGEQYF
>.|TRBJ2-1|14|TRBV20-1|TRBD2
TGCAGTGCTGCTCTAGCGGGGGGGCTTAATGAGCAGTTCTTC
CSAALAGGLNEQFF
>many|TRBJ1-3|15|TRBV25-1|.
TGTGCCAGCAGTGATTTAGGGTCTGCGGGAAACACCATATATTTT
CASSDLGSAGNTIYF